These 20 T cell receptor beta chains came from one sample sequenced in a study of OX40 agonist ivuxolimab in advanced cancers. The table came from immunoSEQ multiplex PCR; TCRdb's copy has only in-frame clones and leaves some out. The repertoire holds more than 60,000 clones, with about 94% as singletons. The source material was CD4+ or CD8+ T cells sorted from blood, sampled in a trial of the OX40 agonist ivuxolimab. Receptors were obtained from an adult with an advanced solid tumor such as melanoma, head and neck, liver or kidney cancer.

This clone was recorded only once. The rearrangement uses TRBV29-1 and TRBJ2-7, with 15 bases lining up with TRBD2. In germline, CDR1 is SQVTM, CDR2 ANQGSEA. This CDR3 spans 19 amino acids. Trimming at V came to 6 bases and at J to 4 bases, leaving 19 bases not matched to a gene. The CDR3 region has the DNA TGCAGCGTCCCAGGGGTCCCCCGGACTAGCGGGAGGGCCGAGTACGAGCAGTACTTC. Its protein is CSVPGVPRTSGRAEYEQYF.

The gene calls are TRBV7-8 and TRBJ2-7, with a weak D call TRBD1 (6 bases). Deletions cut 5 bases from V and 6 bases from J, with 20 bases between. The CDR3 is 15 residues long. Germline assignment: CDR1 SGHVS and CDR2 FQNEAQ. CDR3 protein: CASSPNGTPSSEQYF. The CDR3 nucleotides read TGTGCCAGCAGCCCCAACGGGACACCATCAAGCGAGCAGTACTTC.

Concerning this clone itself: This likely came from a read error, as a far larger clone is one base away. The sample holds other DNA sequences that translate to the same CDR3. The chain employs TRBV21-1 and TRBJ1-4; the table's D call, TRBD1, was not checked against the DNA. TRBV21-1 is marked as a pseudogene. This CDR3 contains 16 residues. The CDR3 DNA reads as TGTGCCAGCAGCAAAAACTGCCAGGGGTGTCGGGAAAAACTGTTTTTT. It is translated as CASSKNCQGCREKLFF.

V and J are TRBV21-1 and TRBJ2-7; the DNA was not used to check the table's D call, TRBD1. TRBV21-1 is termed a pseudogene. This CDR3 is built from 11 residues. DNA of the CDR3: TGTGCCAGCGGTCGTGGGGCGGTTCTGTACTTC. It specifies CASGRGAVLYF.

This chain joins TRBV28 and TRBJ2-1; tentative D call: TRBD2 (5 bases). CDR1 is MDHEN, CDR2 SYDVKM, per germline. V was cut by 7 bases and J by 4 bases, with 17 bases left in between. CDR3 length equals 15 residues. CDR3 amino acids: CASTLGRVSYNEQFF. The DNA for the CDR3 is TGTGCCAGCACCCTAGGGCGGGTCAGTTACAATGAGCAGTTCTTC.

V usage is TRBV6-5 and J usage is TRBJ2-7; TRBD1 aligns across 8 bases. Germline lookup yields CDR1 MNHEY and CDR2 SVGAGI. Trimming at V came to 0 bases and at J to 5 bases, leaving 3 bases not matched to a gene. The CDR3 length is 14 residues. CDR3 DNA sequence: TGTGCCAGCAGTTACTCCGCAGGGGGCGACGAGCAGTACTTC. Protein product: CASSYSAGGDEQYF.

CDR3: CASSLGAGDIQYF. For the CDR3, the DNA is TGTGCCAGCAGCTTGGGAGCCGGGGACATTCAGTACTTC. This chain joins TRBV11-2 and TRBJ2-4; tentatively, D is TRBD2 (5 bases). Germline values: CDR1 SGHAT, CDR2 FQNNGV. Trimming took off 3 bases at V and 8 bases at J, with 11 bases between the two ends. The CDR3 loop spans 13 amino acids.

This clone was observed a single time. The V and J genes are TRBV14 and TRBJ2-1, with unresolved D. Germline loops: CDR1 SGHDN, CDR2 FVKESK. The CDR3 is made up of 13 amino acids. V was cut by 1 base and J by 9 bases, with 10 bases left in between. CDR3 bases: TGTGCCAGCAGCCAAGTTGGTCTCGGTGAGCAGTTCTTC. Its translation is CASSQVGLGEQFF.

The CDR3 reads CASSPGGDSGDTQYF. Written as DNA, the CDR3 is TGCGCCAGCAGCCCAGGGGGGGACTCTGGGGATACGCAGTATTTT. The J gene is TRBJ2-3, the V gene TRBV4-3; either TRBD1 or TRBD2 may supply D (7 bases each). Germline CDR1 LGHNA, CDR2 YSLEER. The CDR3 runs to 15 residues. V gave up 4 bases and J gave up 6 bases, with 17 bases separating them.

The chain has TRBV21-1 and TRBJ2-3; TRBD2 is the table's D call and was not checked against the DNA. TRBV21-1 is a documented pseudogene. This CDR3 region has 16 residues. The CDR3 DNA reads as TGTGCCAGCAGCTGGACTAGCGGGGACCACACAGATACGCAGTATTTT. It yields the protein CASSWTSGDHTDTQYF.

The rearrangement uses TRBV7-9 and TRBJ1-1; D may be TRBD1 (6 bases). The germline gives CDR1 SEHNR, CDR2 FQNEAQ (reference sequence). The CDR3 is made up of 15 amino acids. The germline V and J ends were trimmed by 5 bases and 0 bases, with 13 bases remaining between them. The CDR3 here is CASSHLGQMNTEAFF. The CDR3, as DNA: TGTGCCAGCAGCCACCTCGGACAGATGAACACTGAAGCTTTCTTT.

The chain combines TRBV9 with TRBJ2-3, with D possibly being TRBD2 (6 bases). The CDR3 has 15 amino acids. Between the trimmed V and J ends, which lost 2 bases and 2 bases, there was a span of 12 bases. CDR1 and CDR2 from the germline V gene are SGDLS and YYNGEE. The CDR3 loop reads CASSVGAGPTDTQYF. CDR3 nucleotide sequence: TGTGCCAGCAGCGTTGGGGCGGGGCCCACAGATACGCAGTATTTT. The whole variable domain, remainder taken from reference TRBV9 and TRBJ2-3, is DSGVTQTPKHLITATGQRVTLRCSPRSGDLSVYWYQQSLDQGLQFLIQYYNGEERAKGNILERFSAQQFPDLHSELNLSSLELGDSALYFCASSVGAGPTDTQYFGPGTRLTVL.

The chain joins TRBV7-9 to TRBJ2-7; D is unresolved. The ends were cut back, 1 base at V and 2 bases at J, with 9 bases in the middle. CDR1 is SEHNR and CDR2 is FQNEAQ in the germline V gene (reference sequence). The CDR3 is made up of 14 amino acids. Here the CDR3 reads CASSLVESTYEQYF. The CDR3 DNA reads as TGTGCCAGCAGCTTAGTGGAGTCCACCTACGAGCAGTACTTC. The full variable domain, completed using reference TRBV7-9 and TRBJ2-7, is DTGVSQNPRHKITKRGQNVTFRCDPISEHNRLYWYRQTLGQGPEFLTYFQNEAQLEKSRLLSDRFSAERPKGSFSTLEIQRTEQGDSAMYLCASSLVESTYEQYFGPGTRLTVT.

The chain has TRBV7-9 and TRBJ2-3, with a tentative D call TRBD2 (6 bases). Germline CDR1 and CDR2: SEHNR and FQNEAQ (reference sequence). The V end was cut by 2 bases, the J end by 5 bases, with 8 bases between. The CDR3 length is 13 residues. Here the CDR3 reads CASSLPGVDTQYF. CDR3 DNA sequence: TGTGCCAGCAGCTTACCGGGGGTAGATACGCAGTATTTT.

The CDR3 DNA is TGTGCCAGCAGCTTGGTTGGACAGGGCTATGGCTACACCTTC. It specifies CASSLVGQGYGYTF. The V gene is TRBV7-9, the J gene TRBJ1-2, with TRBD1 matching 8 bases. With V trimmed by 3 bases and J by 4 bases, 4 bases remained unmatched. CDR1 and CDR2 from the germline V gene are SEHNR and FQNEAQ (reference sequence). CDR3 length equals 14 residues.

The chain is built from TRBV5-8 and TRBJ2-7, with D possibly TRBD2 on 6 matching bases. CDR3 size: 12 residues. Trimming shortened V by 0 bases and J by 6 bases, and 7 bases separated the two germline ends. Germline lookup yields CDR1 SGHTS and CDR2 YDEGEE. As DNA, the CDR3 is TGTGCCAGCAGCTTGGGCGGGGTCGAGCAGTACTTC. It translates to CASSLGGVEQYF.

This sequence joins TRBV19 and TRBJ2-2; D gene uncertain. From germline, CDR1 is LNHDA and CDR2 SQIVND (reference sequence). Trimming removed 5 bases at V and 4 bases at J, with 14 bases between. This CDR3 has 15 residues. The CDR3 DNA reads TGTGCCAGTAGTTTTGGCGGACGAACCACCGGGGAGCTGTTTTTT. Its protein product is CASSFGGRTTGELFF. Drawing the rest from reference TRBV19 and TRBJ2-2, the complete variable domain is DGGITQSPKYLFRKEGQNVTLSCEQNLNHDAMYWYRQDPGQGLRLIYYSQIVNDFQKGDIAEGYSVSREKKESFPLTVTSAQKNPTAFYLCASSFGGRTTGELFFGEGSRLTVL.

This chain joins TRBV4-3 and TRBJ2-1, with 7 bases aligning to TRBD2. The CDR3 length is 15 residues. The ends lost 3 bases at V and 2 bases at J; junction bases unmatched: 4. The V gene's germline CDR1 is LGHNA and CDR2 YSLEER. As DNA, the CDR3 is TGCGCCAGCAGCCAGGACCGGGGGGCCTACAATGAGCAGTTCTTC. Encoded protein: CASSQDRGAYNEQFF.

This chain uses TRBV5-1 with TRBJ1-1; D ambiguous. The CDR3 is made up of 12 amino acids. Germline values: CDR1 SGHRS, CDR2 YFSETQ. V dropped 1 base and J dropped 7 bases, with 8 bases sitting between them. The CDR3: CASSLNTYEAFF. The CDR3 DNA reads TGCGCCAGCAGCTTGAATACTTATGAAGCTTTCTTT.

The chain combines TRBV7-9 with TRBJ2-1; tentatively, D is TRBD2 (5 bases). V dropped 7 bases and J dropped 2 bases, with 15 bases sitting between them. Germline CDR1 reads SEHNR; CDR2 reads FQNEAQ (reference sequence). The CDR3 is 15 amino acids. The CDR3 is CASTPADRAYNEQFF. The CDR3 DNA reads TGTGCCAGCACCCCAGCGGACCGAGCCTACAATGAGCAGTTCTTC.